The 4 T cell receptor beta chains below were found in one sample sequenced in a study of shared clonotypes between healthy human individuals. Measured with immunoSEQ multiplex PCR; TCRdb has only the in-frame clones, and not every one. The sample includes 780,000 or so clones, roughly 72% of them seen just once. The material sequenced was memory CD4+ T cells sorted from blood. Subset noted: CD45RA-negative fraction. The receptors derive from a woman aged 30 to 39 in good health.

V usage is TRBV19 and J usage is TRBJ1-5; no clear D gene. Germline assignment: CDR1 LNHDA and CDR2 SQIVND (reference sequence). Between the trimmed V and J ends, which lost 3 bases and 3 bases, there was a span of 9 bases. The CDR3 contains 14 residues. CDR3 region: CASSIDEYNQPQHF. CDR3 DNA sequence: TGTGCCAGTAGTATCGATGAGTACAATCAGCCCCAGCATTTT.

There are a few counts of this clone. V and J are TRBV28 and TRBJ1-5; 8 bases are shared with TRBD1. The CDR3 loop spans 15 amino acids. CDR1 and CDR2 from the germline V gene are MDHEN and SYDVKM. V was clipped by 8 bases and J by 2 bases; unmatched bases: 8. In DNA, the CDR3 is TGTGCCAGCCCTCCAGCAGGGGGCGGCAATCAGCCCCAGCATTTT. It codes for CASPPAGGGNQPQHF.

The table lists this clone with a few counts. The chain links TRBV10-3 to TRBJ2-7; 12 nucleotides align to TRBD2. Trimming cost V 2 bases and J 5 bases; bases outside gene matches: 7. This CDR3 is 16 amino acids long. CDR1 is ENHRY and CDR2 is SYGVKD in the germline V gene. CDR3 sequence (DNA): TGTGCCATCAGTGAGCCGACTAGCGGGAGAAGAAACGAGCAGTACTTC. Residues: CAISEPTSGRRNEQYF.

The chain carries TRBV30 and TRBJ2-6, with D unclear. V dropped 4 bases and J dropped 2 bases, with 9 bases sitting between them. This CDR3 spans 14 amino acids. CDR1 and CDR2 from the germline V gene are GTSNPN and SVGIG (reference sequence). CDR3 nucleotide sequence: TGTGCCTGGATCCCTAGGACTGGGGCCAACGTCCTGACTTTC. This sequence encodes CAWIPRTGANVLTF.